The clone carrying this T cell receptor beta chain was observed a few times. Its antigen is not known. Trimming removed 1 base at V and 3 bases at J, with 12 bases between. CDR1 is SGHAT, CDR2 FQNNGV, per germline. The CDR3 extends over 15 amino acids. The source of the sample is a study of blood T cells in healthy people across ages. A second PCR, run for about 6 to 11 cycles, used a sample-barcoded 5' primer plus a J-beta primer mix. One entry per CDR3 protein results from TCRdb running MiXCR on the 5' RACE reads. Among about 1.7 million distinct CDR3 sequences listed, 28% were seen once. Study-wide findings and caveats: In these data, TCR beta diversity tracked strongly with naive T cell percentage.

Isolation of PBMCs gave at least 7 million cells per sample. The chain links TRBV11-2 to TRBJ2-5; D gene uncertain. Sequences were obtained from blood. This receptor was identified in a woman aged 25 to 45 in good health. As DNA, the CDR3 is TGTGCCAGCAGCTTAGGGCGTGTGGCAGAAGAGACCCAGTACTTC. This translates into CASSLGRVAEETQYF.